The clone carrying this T cell receptor beta chain was found many times. Its antigen is unidentified. The sample belongs to a study of T cells in Graves' hyperthyroidism and ophthalmopathy. The study, taken as a whole, reports: Most clonotypes expanded in thyroid above 0.001 were likewise present in blood.

Authors of the study amplified TCR beta CDR3 regions from RNA transcripts. The primer set for the first-round RT-PCR of the TCR CDR3 was HTBI. TCRdb re-analysed the multiplex PCR reads in MiXCR, keeping a single row per CDR3 protein. Found here are about 420,000 distinct CDR3 sequences, around 13% of them singletons; the top ten hold less than 6.5%. Graves' hyperthyroidism is called stable when ophthalmopathy does not progress within 18 months. Patients aged 18 to 65 had newly diagnosed hyperthyroidism of under 2 months' duration. Uncontrolled infection, other autoimmune disease, pregnancy or lactation led to exclusion. The germline V and J ends were trimmed by 2 bases and 8 bases, with 13 bases remaining between them. CDR3 length equals 13 residues. CDR1 SGHDT and CDR2 YYEEEE come from the germline V gene.

The material sequenced was blood. The rearrangement uses TRBV5-6 and TRBJ1-2, with a weak D call TRBD1 (5 bases). This receptor was obtained from a woman younger than 35 with Graves' hyperthyroidism. CDR3 coding DNA: TGTGCCAGCAGCTTTAAGGTCCGGGACGGCTACACCTTC. Translating gives CASSFKVRDGYTF.